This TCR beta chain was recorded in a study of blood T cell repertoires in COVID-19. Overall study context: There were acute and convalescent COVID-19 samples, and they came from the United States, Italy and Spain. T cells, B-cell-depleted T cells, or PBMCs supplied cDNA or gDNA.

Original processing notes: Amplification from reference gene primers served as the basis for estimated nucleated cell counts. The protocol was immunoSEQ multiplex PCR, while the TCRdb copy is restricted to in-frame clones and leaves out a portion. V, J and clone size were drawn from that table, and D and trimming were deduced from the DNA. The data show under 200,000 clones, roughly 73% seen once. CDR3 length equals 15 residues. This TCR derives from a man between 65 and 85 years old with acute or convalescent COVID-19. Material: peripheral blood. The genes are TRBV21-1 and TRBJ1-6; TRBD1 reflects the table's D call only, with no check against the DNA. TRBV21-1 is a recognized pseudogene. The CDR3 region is CASSKDDRVNSPLHF. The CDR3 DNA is TGTGCCAGCAGCAAAGATGACAGGGTCAATTCACCCCTCCACTTT.